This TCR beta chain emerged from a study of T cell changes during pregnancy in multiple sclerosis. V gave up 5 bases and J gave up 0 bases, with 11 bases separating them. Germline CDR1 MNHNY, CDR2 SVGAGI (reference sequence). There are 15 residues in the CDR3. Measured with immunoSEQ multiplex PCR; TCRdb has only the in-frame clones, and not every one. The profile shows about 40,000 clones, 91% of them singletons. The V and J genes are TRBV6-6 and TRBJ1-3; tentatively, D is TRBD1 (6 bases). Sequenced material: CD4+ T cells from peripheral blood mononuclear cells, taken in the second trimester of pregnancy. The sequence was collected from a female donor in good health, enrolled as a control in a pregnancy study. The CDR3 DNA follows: TGTGCCAGCAGTATTCAGGGGTCCTCTGGAAACACCATATATTTT. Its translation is CASSIQGSSGNTIYF.